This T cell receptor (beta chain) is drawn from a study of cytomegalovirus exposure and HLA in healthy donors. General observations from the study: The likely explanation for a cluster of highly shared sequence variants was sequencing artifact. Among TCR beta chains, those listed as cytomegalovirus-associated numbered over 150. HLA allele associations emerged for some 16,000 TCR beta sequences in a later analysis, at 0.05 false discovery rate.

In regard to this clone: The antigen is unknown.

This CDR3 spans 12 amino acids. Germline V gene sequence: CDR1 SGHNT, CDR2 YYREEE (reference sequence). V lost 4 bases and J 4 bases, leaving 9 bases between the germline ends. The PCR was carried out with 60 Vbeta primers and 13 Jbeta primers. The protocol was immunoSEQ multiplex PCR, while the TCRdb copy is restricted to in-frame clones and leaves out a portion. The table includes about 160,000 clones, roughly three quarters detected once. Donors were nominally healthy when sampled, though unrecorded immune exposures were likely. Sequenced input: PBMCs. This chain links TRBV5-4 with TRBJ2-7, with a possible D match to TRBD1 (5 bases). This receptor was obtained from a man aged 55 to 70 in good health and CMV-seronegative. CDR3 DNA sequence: TGTGCCAGCAGCGTAGACAGTTACGAGCAGTACTTC. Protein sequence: CASSVDSYEQYF. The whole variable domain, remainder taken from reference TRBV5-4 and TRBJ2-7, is ETGVTQSPTHLIKTRGQQVTLRCSSQSGHNTVSWYQQALGQGPQFIFQYYREEENGRGNFPPRFSGLQFPNYSSELNVNALELDDSALYLCASSVDSYEQYFGPGTRLTVT.